A selection of T cell receptor beta chains follows, all from one sample in a study of blood T cell repertoires in COVID-19. The table came from immunoSEQ multiplex PCR; TCRdb's copy has only in-frame clones and leaves some out. The sample has about 110,000 clones; about two thirds are singletons. The sample comprised peripheral blood. The receptors shown here come from a woman between 40 and 50 years old with acute or convalescent COVID-19. Each CDR3 is given without its conserved first and last residue. A D gene is named only where the DNA matches it firmly.

j_gene | len | d_gene | v_gene | CDR3aa
TRBJ2-7 | 18 | TRBD2 | TRBV9 | ASSVVRTSGGDLPNYEQY
TRBJ2-5 | 12 | TRBD1 | TRBV23-1 | ASSQSGGRETQY
TRBJ1-3 | 13 | . | TRBV7-9 | ASSPRVSEGNTIY
TRBJ2-1 | 10 | TRBD2 | TRBV2 | ASSEALAGVF
TRBJ2-5 | 10 | . | TRBV29-1 | SVVDPKETQY
TRBJ1-4 | 11 | . | TRBV28 | ASSFSSNEKLF
TRBJ2-3 | 13 | . | TRBV7-9 | ASSSTEPSTDTQY
TRBJ2-7 | 13 | . | TRBV11-2 | ASSLDYIESYEQY
TRBJ2-7 | 11 | . | TRBV5-4 | ASSLAGSYEQY
TRBJ1-1 | 11 | . | TRBV5-1 | ASMAGSDTEAF
TRBJ2-3 | 14 | . | TRBV6-2/TRBV6-3 | ASSSAQDPSTDTQY
TRBJ2-5 | 14 | TRBD2 | TRBV2 | ASKETSGGPQETQY
TRBJ2-1 | 14 | TRBD2 | TRBV7-8 | ASSSAETSGGVEQF
TRBJ1-5 | 11 | . | TRBV7-2 | ASSSGGIQPQH
TRBJ1-3 | 14 | TRBD1 | TRBV7-2 | ASSLGRGLAGNTIY
TRBJ2-1 | 13 | . | TRBV13 | ASSLWALSYNEQF
TRBJ2-5 | 11 | TRBD2 | TRBV4-1 | ASSRPGGETQY
TRBJ1-5 | 14 | . | TRBV5-1 | ASSPGVKRTGQPQH
TRBJ2-1 | 17 | . | TRBV5-4 | ASSLVKVAGQYFQNEQF
TRBJ2-1 | 13 | . | TRBV6-1 | ASSEGSVYNNEQF
TRBJ2-5 | 12 | . | TRBV5-4 | ASSLEGGRETQY
TRBJ2-5 | 11 | . | TRBV12-3/TRBV12-4 | ASSLGQRETQY
TRBJ1-4 | 12 | . | TRBV2 | ASSVDADNEKLF
TRBJ2-5 | 10 | TRBD2 | TRBV29-1 | SVGWGGETQY
TRBJ1-5 | 10 | . | TRBV2 | ATGQPNQPQH
TRBJ1-1 | 14 | . | TRBV9 | ASSVAEGLMNTEAF
TRBJ2-5 | 13 | . | TRBV6-4 | ASALLRQVGETQY
TRBJ1-5 | 15 | . | TRBV4-1 | ASSSLWTPNSNQPQH
TRBJ1-5 | 11 | . | TRBV19 | ASSIDESLPQH
TRBJ1-2 | 14 | . | TRBV28 | ASSPTTGSLNYGYT
TRBJ1-4 | 13 | TRBD1 | TRBV2 | ASRGQGGNSEKLF
TRBJ2-3 | 11 | . | TRBV7-2 | ASSLSVRDTQY
TRBJ2-3 | 12 | TRBD2 | TRBV7-9 | ASSSLAGGDTQY
TRBJ2-1 | 14 | . | TRBV9 | ASSAREGQGNNEQF
TRBJ2-7 | 11 | . | TRBV7-9 | ASSPGGPYEQY
TRBJ2-5 | 11 | TRBD2 | TRBV29-1 | SVGTSGQETQY
TRBJ2-1 | 13 | TRBD2 | TRBV5-1 | ASSLAGGGDNEQF
TRBJ2-3 | 11 | . | TRBV19 | ASISNTAVAQY
TRBJ1-1 | 15 | . | TRBV19 | ASSIMGTGAGNTEAF
TRBJ2-1 | 14 | TRBD1 | TRBV14 | ASSPTWTGGFNEQF
TRBJ1-1 | 11 | TRBD1 | TRBV30 | AWHRGGGTEAF
TRBJ2-1 | 13 | TRBD1 | TRBV11-2 | ASSFSTGAFNEQF
TRBJ1-5 | 11 | . | TRBV18 | ASSPDRYQPQH
TRBJ2-5 | 13 | . | TRBV29-1 | SVGAPGGAIETQY
TRBJ1-3 | 13 | . | TRBV5-1 | ASSPQGSSGNTIY
TRBJ2-7 | 15 | . | TRBV13 | ASSRGHNNQLPYEQY
TRBJ1-1 | 13 | . | TRBV5-1 | ASSLIALGNTEAF
TRBJ2-5 | 13 | TRBD2 | TRBV28 | ASSRTSGGQETQY
TRBJ2-3 | 16 | TRBD1 | TRBV30 | ASDRGLLYREATDTQY
TRBJ2-5 | 14 | TRBD1 | TRBV6-5 | ASSYTYRGGQETQY
TRBJ1-4 | 14 | . | TRBV19 | ASSGGRTTTNEKLF
TRBJ1-6 | 15 | . | TRBV19 | ASSGQINFSYNSPLH
TRBJ1-5 | 12 | . | TRBV5-1 | ASSPGHKGQPQH
TRBJ2-1 | 14 | TRBD2 | TRBV15 | ATSRMTSGVSNEQF
TRBJ2-4 | 13 | . | TRBV4-3 | ASSQDRGAENIQY
TRBJ2-3 | 13 | . | TRBV18 | ASSPVGTGKNTQY
TRBJ1-1 | 11 | . | TRBV19 | ASSIDPSTEAF